This paragraph covers one T cell receptor beta chain sequence. Germline loops: CDR1 SQVTM, CDR2 ANQGSEA. The CDR3 runs 13 residues. V shed 6 bases and J 0 bases; nucleotides not matched to a gene: 4. The sample comes from a study of T cell responses to AZD1222 COVID-19 vaccine. TCRdb's copy holds only in-frame clones and misses some; the assay was immunoSEQ multiplex PCR. The table has about 6,100 clones, around 87% seen once. The source material was peripheral blood, sampled 28 days after the second AZD1222 dose. This receptor was taken from an adult who received the AZD1222 COVID-19 vaccine. This chain connects TRBV29-1 to TRBJ2-7, with 8 positions matching TRBD1. CDR3 sequence (DNA): TGCAGCGTCGTGGGACAGGCCTCCTACGAGCAGTACTTC. This translates into CSVVGQASYEQYF.